This T cell receptor (beta chain) was identified during a study of blood T cell repertoires in COVID-19. The data were produced by immunoSEQ multiplex PCR, yet TCRdb's version contains in-frame clones alone and is incomplete. The profile covers some 330,000 clones, with around 86% appearing a single time and around 4% taken by the ten largest. Per the germline V gene, CDR1 is MGHRA and CDR2 is YSYEKL. With 3 bases clipped from V and 4 bases from J, the junction kept 8 bases outside the gene matches. The CDR3 sequence is 15 residues long. This TCR was sampled from a man aged 25-45 years who had recovered from COVID-19. Material: PBMCs or T cells enriched from blood (not recorded which). The chain employs TRBV4-1 and TRBJ2-7; 8 bases map to TRBD2. The chain's CDR3 is CASSHSTSGSYEQYF. The CDR3 DNA follows: TGCGCCAGCAGCCATTCAACTAGCGGATCTTACGAGCAGTACTTC.